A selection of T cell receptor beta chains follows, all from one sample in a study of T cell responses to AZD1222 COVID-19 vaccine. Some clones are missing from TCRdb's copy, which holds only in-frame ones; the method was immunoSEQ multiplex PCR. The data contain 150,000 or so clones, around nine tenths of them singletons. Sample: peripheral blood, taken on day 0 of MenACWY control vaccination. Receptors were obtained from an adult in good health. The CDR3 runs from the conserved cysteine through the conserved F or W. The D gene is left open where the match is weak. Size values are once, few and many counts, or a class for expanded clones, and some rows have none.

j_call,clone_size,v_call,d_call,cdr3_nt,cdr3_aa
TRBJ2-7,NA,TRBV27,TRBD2,TGTGCCAGCAGTGTTCCGGGACTAGCGGGCCACGAGCAGTACTTC,CASSVPGLAGHEQYF
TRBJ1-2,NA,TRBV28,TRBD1,TGTGCCAGCAGACACCCTCCCGGGACAGGGGGCTCCTATGGCTACACCTTC,CASRHPPGTGGSYGYTF
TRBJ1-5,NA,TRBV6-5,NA,TGTGCCAGCAGTTACTCGATTAGGGGAGATCAGCCCCAGCATTTT,CASSYSIRGDQPQHF
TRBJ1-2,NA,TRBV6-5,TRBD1,TGTGCCAGCAGTTTAAAAGGACAGGGGTCGGATGGCTACACCTTC,CASSLKGQGSDGYTF
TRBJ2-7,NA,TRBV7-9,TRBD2,TGTGCCAGCGTTCCGGGGACTAGCTCCCCTGAGCAGTACTTC,CASVPGTSSPEQYF
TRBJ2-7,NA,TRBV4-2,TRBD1,TGTGCCAGCAGCCAAGACCGGGACAGGGACGCCGAGCAGTACTTC,CASSQDRDRDAEQYF
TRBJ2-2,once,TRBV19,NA,TGTGCCAGCCGGACGGGTACCACCGGGGAGCTGTTTTTT,CASRTGTTGELFF
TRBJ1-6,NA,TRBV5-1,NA,TGCGCCAGCACACCTCACGAGAATTCACCCCTCCACTTT,CASTPHENSPLHF
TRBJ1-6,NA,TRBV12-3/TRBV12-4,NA,TGTGCCAGCAGTTCCGACAGGATTTCACCCCTCCACTTT,CASSSDRISPLHF
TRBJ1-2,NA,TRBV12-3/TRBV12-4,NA,TGTGCCAGCAGTACCGGGTCTAACTATGGCTACACCTTC,CASSTGSNYGYTF